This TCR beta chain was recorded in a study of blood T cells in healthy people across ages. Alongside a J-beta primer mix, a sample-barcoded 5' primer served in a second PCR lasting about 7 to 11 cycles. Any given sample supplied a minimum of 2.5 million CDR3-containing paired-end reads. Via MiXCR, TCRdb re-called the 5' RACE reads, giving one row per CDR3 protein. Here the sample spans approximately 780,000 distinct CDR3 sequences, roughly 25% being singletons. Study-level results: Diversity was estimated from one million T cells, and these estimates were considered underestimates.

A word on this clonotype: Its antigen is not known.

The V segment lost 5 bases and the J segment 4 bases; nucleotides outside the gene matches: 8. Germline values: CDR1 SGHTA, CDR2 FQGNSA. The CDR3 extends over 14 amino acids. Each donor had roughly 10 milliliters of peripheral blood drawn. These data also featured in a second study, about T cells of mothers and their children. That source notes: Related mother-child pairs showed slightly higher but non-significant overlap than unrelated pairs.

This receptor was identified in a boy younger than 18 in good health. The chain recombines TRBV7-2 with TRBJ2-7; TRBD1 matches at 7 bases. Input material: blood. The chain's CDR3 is CASSPGQISYEQYF. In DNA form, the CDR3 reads TGTGCCAGCAGCCCGGGACAGATTTCTTACGAGCAGTACTTC.